Each of the 28 T cell receptor beta chains below was sequenced from the same sample in a study of Graves' ophthalmopathy and Graves' hyperthyroidism. Amplification targeted the TCR beta CDR3 regions, with RNA transcripts as the source material. RT-PCR was first run with HTBI primers, then multiplex PCR in a second round. TCRdb used MiXCR to reprocess the multiplex PCR reads, holding one entry per CDR3 protein. In the table there are 200,000 to 250,000 distinct CDR3 sequences, around a fifth of which are singletons. Sequencing was performed on peripheral blood. The receptors stem from a woman aged 45-65 years with Graves' ophthalmopathy.

There are many counts of this clonotype. V is TRBV28 and J is TRBJ2-2, with a weak D call TRBD2 (6 bases). V gave up 2 bases and J gave up 4 bases, with 14 bases separating them. CDR1 and CDR2 (germline): MDHEN, SYDVKM. The CDR3 is made up of 16 amino acids. Here the CDR3 reads CASSLIGGSGTGELFF. CDR3 in DNA: TGTGCCAGCAGTTTAATAGGAGGGAGCGGCACCGGGGAGCTGTTTTTT.

This clonotype was counted ten times or more. The chain carries TRBV7-8 and TRBJ2-5, with TRBD1 matching over 8 bases. The CDR3 sequence is 14 residues long. V was clipped by 5 bases and J by 5 bases; unmatched bases: 7. Germline values: CDR1 SGHVS, CDR2 FQNEAQ. CDR3 sequence: CASSGDRRSETQYF. Written as DNA, the CDR3 is TGTGCCAGCAGCGGGGACAGGAGGTCGGAGACCCAGTACTTC.

This chain uses TRBV7-9 with TRBJ2-7; the D is unclear. The CDR3 spans 12 residues. Between the trimmed V and J ends, which lost 8 bases and 6 bases, there was a span of 14 bases. Per the germline V gene, CDR1 is SEHNR and CDR2 is FQNEAQ (reference sequence). DNA for the CDR3: TGTGCCAGCGGTTTTAGGTGGACCGAGCAGTACTTC. Translation: CASGFRWTEQYF.

This clonotype was picked up many times. V gene TRBV18 combines with J gene TRBJ2-4; tentative D call: TRBD1 (5 bases). The V end was cut by 3 bases, the J end by 3 bases, with 15 bases between. Germline V gives CDR1 KGHSH, CDR2 LQKENI. The CDR3 spans 16 residues. The CDR3 region has the DNA TGTGCCAGCTCACCGAAACCAGGGTGGGACAAAAACATTCAGTACTTC. This translates into CASSPKPGWDKNIQYF.

This clonotype was recorded many times. The genes are TRBV11-3 and TRBJ1-1; D call uncertain. CDR3 length equals 15 residues. Germline V gene data show CDR1 as SGHNT and CDR2 as YENEEA. Trimming shortened V by 4 bases and J by 3 bases, and 15 bases separated the two germline ends. The CDR3 DNA is TGTGCCAGCAGCTCCCCCGCGACCGGACACACTGAAGCTTTCTTT. Its translation: CASSSPATGHTEAFF.

The V gene is TRBV20-1, the J gene TRBJ2-7; D ambiguous. The assigned J gene may be wrong: the sequence end matches TRBJ2-1 better. The CDR3 covers 11 residues. Germline V gene sequence: CDR1 DFQATT, CDR2 SNEGSKA (reference sequence). The DNA of the CDR3 is TGCAGTTGCCGGGCATCCTACGAGCAGTTCTTC. It specifies CSCRASYEQFF.

This clonotype was found once. The J gene is TRBJ2-5, the V gene TRBV7-8; tentative D call: TRBD1 (6 bases). This CDR3 spans 15 amino acids. From germline, CDR1 is SGHVS and CDR2 FQNEAQ. V was trimmed by 1 base and J by 5 bases, leaving 14 bases between them. As DNA, the CDR3 is TGTGCCAGCAGCTTAGGTGGGGTCAGGGGCGAGACCCAGTACTTC. Translating gives CASSLGGVRGETQYF. Using reference TRBV7-8 and TRBJ2-5 for the parts outside the CDR3, the full variable domain is GAGVSQSPRYKVAKRGQDVALRCDPISGHVSLFWYQQALGQGPEFLTYFQNEAQLDKSGLPSDRFFAERPEGSVSTLKIQRTQQEDSAVYLCASSLGGVRGETQYFGPGTRLLVL.

With regard to this clonotype: This may stem from a read error, because a much larger clone lies one nucleotide away. The J gene is TRBJ2-5, the V gene TRBV11-2; 8 nucleotides agree with TRBD1. The CDR3 sequence is 15 residues long. CDR1 and CDR2 from the germline V gene are SGHAT and FQNNGV. The V gene end was trimmed by 1 base and the J gene end by 1 base; junction bases not matched to a gene: 2. CDR3 protein: CASSLGTGIQETQYF. Written as DNA, the CDR3 is TGTGCCAGCAGCTTAGGGACAGGGATCCAAGAGACCCAGTACTTC.

The CDR3 spells CASIQTVRSYEQYF. For the CDR3, the DNA is TGTGCCAGCATCCAGACTGTTCGCTCCTACGAGCAGTACTTC. The V gene is TRBV7-8, the J gene TRBJ2-7; D gene uncertain. Trimming left V 7 bases short and J 0 bases short, with 13 bases between. The V gene's germline CDR1 is SGHVS and CDR2 FQNEAQ. This CDR3 spans 14 amino acids.

On this clonotype itself: A read error may explain this, as a much larger clone is one base away. This rearrangement joins TRBV18 to TRBJ2-7; 7 bases are shared with TRBD1. Per germline, CDR1 KGHSH and CDR2 LQKENI. The CDR3 has 16 amino acids. CDR3 region: CAISRGPGQNSYEQYF. The CDR3 nucleotides are TGTGCCATCTCACGGGGACCGGGACAGAACTCCTACGAGCAGTACTTC.

This clonotype was picked up many times. CDR3: CASSLADTGELFF. DNA for the CDR3: TGTGCCAGTTCACTAGCGGACACCGGGGAGCTGTTTTTT. This sequence joins TRBV2 and TRBJ2-2, with 8 bases lining up with TRBD2. The germline gives CDR1 SNHLY, CDR2 FYNNEI. V trimming: 9 bases; J trimming: 3 bases; junction bases outside the gene matches: 3. The CDR3 length is 13 residues.

The J gene is TRBJ1-2, the V gene TRBV11-2; 9 bases align to TRBD1. CDR1 is SGHAT, CDR2 FQNNGV, per germline. This CDR3 comprises 15 residues. V lost 0 bases and J lost 4; bases outside the gene matches: 3. Written as DNA, the CDR3 is TGTGCCAGCAGCTTAGAAGTGGGACAGGGCTATGGCTACACCTTC. Residues: CASSLEVGQGYGYTF.

In its sample, this clonotype was seen many times. The chain has TRBV20-1 and TRBJ1-2; maybe TRBD1 (5 bases). V dropped 6 bases and J dropped 4 bases, with 18 bases sitting between them. The germline V gene encodes CDR1 DFQATT and CDR2 SNEGSKA (reference sequence). The CDR3 covers 14 residues. The CDR3 loop reads CSADDRTNSYGYTF. CDR3 nucleotide sequence: TGCAGTGCAGACGACAGAACTAATTCCTATGGCTACACCTTC.

The chain recombines TRBV18 with TRBJ1-2; no definite D call. Per the germline V gene, CDR1 is KGHSH and CDR2 is LQKENI. The CDR3 totals 15 residues. V was trimmed by 3 bases and J by 6 bases, leaving 17 bases between them. The CDR3 protein is CASSPTMRTANGYTF. In nucleotides, the CDR3 is TGTGCCAGCTCACCGACCATGAGGACCGCCAATGGCTACACCTTC.

V usage is TRBV12-3 or TRBV12-4 and J usage is TRBJ1-2, with a possible D match to TRBD1 (5 bases). The CDR3 has 14 residues. Trimming pared 3 bases from V and 8 bases from J, leaving 16 bases between. The CDR3 loop is CASSFYPRGDGYTF. The CDR3 coding sequence is TGTGCCAGCAGTTTTTACCCGAGGGGTGACGGCTACACCTTC.

A remark on this clonotype: This sequence may be a read error, since a much larger clone differs from it by one base. V usage is TRBV13 and J usage is TRBJ2-7; 11 positions agree with TRBD1. The CDR3 is 15 amino acids. Germline V gene data show CDR1 as PRHDT and CDR2 as FYEKMQ (reference sequence). CDR3 coding DNA: TGTGTCAGCAGCACCGGGACAGGGGGGGTCTACGAGCAGTACTTC. This codes for CVSSTGTGGVYEQYF.

The chain has TRBV19 and TRBJ2-5; 8 bases fit TRBD1. CDR3 length: 13 amino acids. The germline V gene encodes CDR1 LNHDA and CDR2 SQIVND (reference sequence). V lost 6 bases and J lost 2; bases outside the gene matches: 2. The CDR3 nucleotides are TGTGCCAGTAGACGACAGGGGCAAGAGACCCAGTACTTC. Residues: CASRRQGQETQYF. The full variable domain, in which reference TRBV19 and TRBJ2-5 provide the parts outside the CDR3, is DGGITQSPKYLFRKEGQNVTLSCEQNLNHDAMYWYRQDPGQGLRLIYYSQIVNDFQKGDIAEGYSVSREKKESFPLTVTSAQKNPTAFYLCASRRQGQETQYFGPGTRLLVL.

V and J are TRBV20-1 and TRBJ2-5, with a possible D match to TRBD2 (6 bases). Germline V CDR1 and CDR2: DFQATT, SNEGSKA (reference sequence). V dropped 6 bases and J dropped 5 bases, with 16 bases sitting between them. This CDR3 contains 13 residues. The CDR3 region is CSASRTTRETQYF. For the CDR3, the DNA is TGCAGTGCCTCCAGGACTACACGGGAGACCCAGTACTTC.

About this clonotype: A read error may be the cause here, since a much bigger clone is one base away. The chain is built from TRBV27 and TRBJ2-5; the match to TRBD2 covers 7 bases. The V gene end was trimmed by 8 bases and the J gene end by 7 bases; junction bases not matched to a gene: 13. Germline V gives CDR1 MNHEY, CDR2 SMNVEV (reference sequence). The CDR3 loop spans 14 amino acids. The CDR3 sequence is CASAATAGLVTQYF. Written as DNA, the CDR3 is TGTGCCAGCGCTGCTACAGCGGGACTGGTGACCCAGTACTTC.

This clonotype was detected many times. V usage is TRBV27 and J usage is TRBJ1-5; unclear D gene. Germline V gene sequence: CDR1 MNHEY, CDR2 SMNVEV (reference sequence). CDR3 length: 13 residues. The DNA for the CDR3 is TGTGCGGTGGGATGGGATAGCAATCAGCCCCAGCATTTT. Protein sequence: CAVGWDSNQPQHF.

This clonotype was found many times. This rearrangement joins TRBV6-5 to TRBJ1-3, with D possibly TRBD1 on 5 matching bases. The CDR3 is 13 amino acids. Trimming pared 7 bases from V and 8 bases from J, leaving 15 bases between. Germline CDR1 is MNHEY and CDR2 is SVGAGI. CDR3 sequence: CASTSPQVHTIYF. The CDR3 DNA reads as TGTGCCAGCACCTCCCCACAGGTCCACACCATATATTTT.

This clonotype has at least ten counts. For the CDR3, the DNA is TGCGCCAGCAGCTTGGGACTAGCGGGATTCTACGAGCAGTACTTC. Encoded protein: CASSLGLAGFYEQYF. The chain has TRBV5-1 and TRBJ2-7, with 11 bases lining up with TRBD2. CDR1 is SGHRS, CDR2 YFSETQ, per germline. CDR3 length: 15 amino acids. The trim removed 0 bases at V and 3 bases at J, leaving 2 bases unmatched.

In this sample, this clonotype turned up many times. The chain recombines TRBV6-2 or TRBV6-3 with TRBJ2-7, with D perhaps TRBD1 (6 bases). Trimming stripped 7 bases from V and 2 bases from J, with 21 bases between. The CDR3 is 16 residues long. The germline gives CDR1 MNHEY, CDR2 SVGEGT. CDR3 amino acids: CASTPSLGTPTYEQYF. CDR3 nucleotides: TGTGCCAGCACCCCTTCGCTTGGGACACCAACCTACGAGCAGTACTTC.

Ten or more counts support this clonotype. The chain couples TRBV2 to TRBJ2-2; 9 nucleotides line up with TRBD2. This CDR3 is 14 amino acids long. V dropped 6 bases and J dropped 6; count of bases not matched to a gene: 5. The germline V gene has CDR1 SNHLY and CDR2 FYNNEI. The CDR3, as DNA: TGTGCCAGCAGGTTTGCGGGAGGGGCCGGGGAGCTGTTTTTT. Amino acid sequence: CASRFAGGAGELFF. The whole variable domain, filled in from reference TRBV2 and TRBJ2-2, reads EPEVTQTPSHQVTQMGQEVILRCVPISNHLYFYWYRQILGQKVEFLVSFYNNEISEKSEIFDDQFSVERPDGSNFTLKIRSTKLEDSAMYFCASRFAGGAGELFFGEGSRLTVL.

This clonotype came up a few times. The chain joins TRBV18 to TRBJ2-6; D gene unclear. CDR3 length: 18 amino acids. Trimming stripped 5 bases from V and 0 bases from J, with 17 bases between. The V gene's germline CDR1 is KGHSH and CDR2 LQKENI. DNA of the CDR3: TGTGCCAGCTCAATCTTCGGAGCACTATTCTCTGGGGCCAACGTCCTGACTTTC. It yields the protein CASSIFGALFSGANVLTF.

The rearrangement joins TRBV6-1 to TRBJ1-6, with 8 bases matching TRBD1. Trimming at V came to 3 bases and at J to 9 bases, leaving 7 bases not matched to a gene. Germline V gene data show CDR1 as MNHNS and CDR2 as SASEGT. The CDR3 loop spans 15 amino acids. The CDR3 bases are TGTGCCAGCAGTGATCAGGGGGCGGTAGGTTCACCCCTCCACTTT. Translation gives CASSDQGAVGSPLHF.

This clonotype was recorded at least ten times. The chain links TRBV9 to TRBJ2-5; D is unclear. The ends were cut back, 2 bases at V and 5 bases at J, with 13 bases in the middle. This CDR3 region has 14 residues. Germline V gene data show CDR1 as SGDLS and CDR2 as YYNGEE. The chain's CDR3 is CASSVSHTAETQYF. The DNA of the CDR3 is TGTGCCAGCAGCGTCTCACACACGGCGGAGACCCAGTACTTC.

This chain uses TRBV13 with TRBJ2-3, with TRBD2 identical over 10 bases. The J segment lost 5 bases and the V segment lost 5 bases, leaving 7 bases of the junction unmatched. Germline lookup yields CDR1 PRHDT and CDR2 FYEKMQ (reference sequence). The CDR3 covers 15 residues. The CDR3 loop reads CASSSSGLARDTQYF. The CDR3 coding sequence is TGTGCCAGCAGCAGTTCGGGACTAGCGAGAGATACGCAGTATTTT.